This T cell receptor (beta chain) was identified during a study of human T cells and chemical hapten exposure. The overall study: The use of 2% DPC on approximately 2 cm by approximately 2 cm of upper inner arm skin constituted sensitization.

Indicated time point: pre-sensitization, week 0. Treatment specified: therapeutic diphenylcyclopropenone sensitization with weekly scalp DPC. Unfractionated whole blood yielded the extracted total RNA. TCRdb re-called the RACE reads with MiXCR, one entry per CDR3 protein. The repertoire consists of approximately 52,000 distinct CDR3 sequences, with roughly 9% occurring once and the leading ten covering approximately 9.6%. V was pared by 4 bases and J by 0 bases, with 15 bases between. The CDR3 has 16 residues. CDR1 and CDR2 from the germline V gene are SGHRS and YFSETQ. This clonotype turned up a few times.

The chain is built from TRBV5-1 and TRBJ2-3, with a possible D match to TRBD2 (6 bases). The receptor comes from a woman in her twenties or thirties with alopecia areata. Some clones in this sample may be carry-over from other donors' samples. The sequences come from whole blood, collected in connection with sensitization to the hapten diphenylcyclopropenone (DPC). This CDR3 reads CASSLTGDPSTDTQYF. The CDR3 DNA is TGCGCCAGCAGCCTGACGGGGGACCCTAGCACAGATACGCAGTATTTT.